This T cell receptor beta chain was identified during a study of cytomegalovirus exposure and HLA in healthy donors. Of note for this clone: Its antigen remains unidentified.

Study results and caveats: Most TCRs appeared rarely, but some public TCRs recurred in many donors. Later analysis identified several of the most significant clusters that appeared linked to common viral pathogens. The classifier reportedly diagnosed cytomegalovirus status with high specificity and sensitivity. Across donors, sequencing depth was assumed by presence/absence analyses to be roughly uniform.

The trim removed 2 bases at V and 2 bases at J, leaving 11 bases unmatched. The CDR3 length is 17 residues. CDR1 and CDR2 (germline): GTSNPN, SVGIG (reference sequence). The PCR had 60 Vbeta and 13 Jbeta primers. Assay: immunoSEQ multiplex PCR; the TCRdb copy retains only in-frame clones and omits some. The table has 150,000 to 200,000 clones, around 74% seen once. The chain links TRBV30 to TRBJ2-1, with 8 positions matching TRBD2. The sequence was collected from a woman aged 30 to 39 in good health and CMV-seronegative. The specimen was PBMCs. The DNA for the CDR3 is TGTGCCTGGAGTCCTCCGGGCGGGGGGCTTCCCTACAATGAGCAGTTCTTC. It codes for CAWSPPGGGLPYNEQFF.